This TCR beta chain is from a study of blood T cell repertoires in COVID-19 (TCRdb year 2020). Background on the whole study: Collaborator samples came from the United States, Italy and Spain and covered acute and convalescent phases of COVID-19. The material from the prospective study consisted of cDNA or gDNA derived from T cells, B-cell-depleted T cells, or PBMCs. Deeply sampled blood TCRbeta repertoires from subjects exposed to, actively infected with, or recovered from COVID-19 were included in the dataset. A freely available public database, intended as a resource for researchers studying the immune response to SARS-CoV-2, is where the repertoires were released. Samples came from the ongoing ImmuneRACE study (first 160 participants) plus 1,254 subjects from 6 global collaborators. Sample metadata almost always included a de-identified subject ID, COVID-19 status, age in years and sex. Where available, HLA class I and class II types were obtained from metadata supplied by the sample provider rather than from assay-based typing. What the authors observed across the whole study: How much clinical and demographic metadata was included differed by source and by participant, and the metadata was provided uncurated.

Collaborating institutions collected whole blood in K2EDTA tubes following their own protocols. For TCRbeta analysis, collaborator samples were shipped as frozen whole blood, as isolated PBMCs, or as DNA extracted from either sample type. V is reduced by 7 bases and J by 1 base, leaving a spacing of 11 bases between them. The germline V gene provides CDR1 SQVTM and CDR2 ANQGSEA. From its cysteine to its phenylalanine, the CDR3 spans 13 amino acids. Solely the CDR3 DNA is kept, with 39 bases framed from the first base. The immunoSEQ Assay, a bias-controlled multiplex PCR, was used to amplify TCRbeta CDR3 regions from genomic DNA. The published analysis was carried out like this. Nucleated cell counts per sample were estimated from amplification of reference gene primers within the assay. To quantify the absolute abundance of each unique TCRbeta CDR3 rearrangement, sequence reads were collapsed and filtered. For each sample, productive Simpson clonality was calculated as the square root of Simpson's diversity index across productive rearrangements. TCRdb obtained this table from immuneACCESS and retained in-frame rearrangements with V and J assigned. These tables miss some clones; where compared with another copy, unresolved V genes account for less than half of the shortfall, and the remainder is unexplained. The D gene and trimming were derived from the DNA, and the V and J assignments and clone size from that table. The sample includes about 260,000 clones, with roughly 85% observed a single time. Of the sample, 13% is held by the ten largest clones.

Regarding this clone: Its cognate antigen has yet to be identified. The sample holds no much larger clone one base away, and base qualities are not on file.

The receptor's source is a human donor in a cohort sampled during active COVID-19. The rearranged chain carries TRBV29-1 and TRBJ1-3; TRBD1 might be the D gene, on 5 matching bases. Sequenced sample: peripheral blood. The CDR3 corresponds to CSGGEGSGNTIYF. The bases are TGCAGCGGGGGGGAGGGTTCTGGAAACACCATATATTTT.